This passage covers 22 T cell receptor beta chains from one sample sequenced in a study of blood T cell repertoires in COVID-19 (dated by TCRdb to 2020 to 2021). The library relied on the immunoSEQ multiplex PCR assay. TCRdb re-hosts the immuneACCESS table, in-frame sequences only. Its copies lack some clones; in the studies checked, an unresolved V gene accounts for under half of them, and the cause for the rest is not known. This sample has 500,000 to 600,000 clones in its table, and roughly 91% of those were observed once. Roughly 8% of the sample rests with the top ten. The sample comprised peripheral blood. Receptors were obtained from a woman aged 50 to 60 with COVID-19, enrolled during active disease.

The chain combines TRBV4-1 with TRBJ2-1; 10 bases fit TRBD1. Trimming at V came to 1 base and at J to 7 bases, leaving 7 bases not matched to a gene. The CDR3 is 16 residues long. Germline loops: CDR1 MGHRA, CDR2 YSYEKL. As DNA, the CDR3 is TGCGCCAGCAGCCAAGTGATGACAGGGGGCCGGAATGAGCAGTTCTTC. Its translation is CASSQVMTGGRNEQFF.

The V gene is TRBV5-1, the J gene TRBJ2-1; 8 bases agree with TRBD2. The germline CDR1 and CDR2 sequences are SGHRS and YFSETQ. This CDR3 is 17 amino acids long. The V gene end was trimmed by 0 bases and the J gene end by 10 bases; junction bases not matched to a gene: 15. The CDR3 loop is CASSLVPGLGTLGEQFF. CDR3 coding DNA: TGCGCCAGCAGCTTGGTCCCGGGACTAGGGACTCTGGGAGAGCAGTTCTTC.

This chain joins TRBV2 and TRBJ1-6; 9 bases match TRBD1. CDR1 and CDR2 (germline): SNHLY, FYNNEI. The CDR3 has 16 residues. V was clipped by 6 bases and J by 7 bases; unmatched bases: 10. CDR3 nucleotide sequence: TGTGCCAGCAGAGCGAGACAGGGGGTGAGCAATTCACCCCTCCACTTT. As protein: CASRARQGVSNSPLHF.

The J gene is TRBJ2-1, the V gene TRBV2; 9 bases are shared with TRBD1. V lost 4 bases and J lost 7; bases outside the gene matches: 5. Germline V gives CDR1 SNHLY, CDR2 FYNNEI. The CDR3 covers 14 residues. CDR3 region: CASSGGQGWNEQFF. In nucleotides, the CDR3 is TGTGCCAGCAGTGGGGGACAGGGATGGAATGAGCAGTTCTTC.

CDR3 loop: CATSEPTVSRQETQYF. In nucleotides, the CDR3 is TGTGCCACCAGTGAGCCAACAGTTTCCCGGCAAGAGACCCAGTACTTC. The J gene is TRBJ2-5, the V gene TRBV24-1; D gene unclear. The CDR3 contains 16 residues. Germline assignment: CDR1 KGHDR and CDR2 SFDVKD. The V end was cut by 4 bases, the J end by 2 bases, with 16 bases between.

The chain uses TRBV5-1 and TRBJ2-1; D is possibly TRBD2 (6 bases). Per germline, CDR1 SGHRS and CDR2 YFSETQ. V was clipped by 2 bases and J by 0 bases, with 12 bases between them. The CDR3 loop spans 16 amino acids. For the CDR3, the DNA is TGCGCCAGCAGCTTCCGCCGGGAGAACTCCTACAATGAGCAGTTCTTC. Translation: CASSFRRENSYNEQFF.

The chain carries TRBV6-5 and TRBJ1-1; 7 positions match TRBD1. V was pared by 8 bases and J by 11 bases, with 8 bases of the junction left unmatched. Germline assignment: CDR1 MNHEY and CDR2 SVGAGI. This CDR3 region has 11 residues. CDR3 in amino acids: CASGSGGKAFF. CDR3 DNA: TGTGCCAGCGGATCAGGGGGGAAGGCTTTCTTT.

The rearrangement joins TRBV6-5 to TRBJ2-1; 9 bases align to TRBD2. Per the germline V gene, CDR1 is MNHEY and CDR2 is SVGAGI. The CDR3 length is 16 residues. V lost 4 bases, J lost 3 bases, and 7 bases stayed unmatched. This chain's CDR3 is CASSLLAGAIYNEQFF. In nucleotides, the CDR3 is TGTGCCAGCAGTTTGTTAGCGGGGGCGATCTACAATGAGCAGTTCTTC.

This chain joins TRBV25-1 and TRBJ1-6, with a possible D match to TRBD1 (6 bases). V lost 5 bases and J lost 5, with 19 bases in between. Germline V gene lookup returns CDR1 MGHDK and CDR2 SYGVNS. This CDR3 has 17 residues. DNA for the CDR3: TGTGCCAGCAGTAGCGGGACACAGCTATCTCATAATTCACCCCTCCACTTT. It codes for CASSSGTQLSHNSPLHF.

This chain connects TRBV30 to TRBJ1-5; D is possibly TRBD1 (6 bases). The CDR3 length is 13 residues. V lost 5 bases and J 7 bases, leaving 15 bases between the germline ends. Germline lookup yields CDR1 GTSNPN and CDR2 SVGIG (reference sequence). CDR3 loop: CAWGHRADQPQHF. CDR3 coding DNA: TGTGCCTGGGGACACAGGGCGGACCAGCCCCAGCATTTT.

This clone was observed a few times. The gene calls are TRBV10-3 and TRBJ1-5, with D possibly matching TRBD1 (5 bases). The CDR3 is 14 amino acids. Germline V gene lookup returns CDR1 ENHRY and CDR2 SYGVKD. V lost 4 bases and J lost 0, with 7 bases in between. The CDR3 bases are TGTGCCATCAGTGGGGACTCTAGCAATCAGCCCCAGCATTTT. Translated, it gives CAISGDSSNQPQHF.

The chain couples TRBV7-3 to TRBJ2-7; 11 bases agree with TRBD2. The V gene end was trimmed by 2 bases and the J gene end by 2 bases; junction bases not matched to a gene: 11. Germline-derived CDR1 and CDR2 are SGHTA and FQGTGA. The CDR3 totals 18 residues. This chain's CDR3 is CASSLQSGTSGGTYEQYF. In DNA form, the CDR3 reads TGTGCCAGCAGCTTACAGTCGGGAACTAGCGGGGGTACCTACGAGCAGTACTTC.

Here the CDR3 DNA reads TGTGCCAGCACCGGGGGGGGAGGGGCGAATACGCAGTATTTT. This translates into CASTGGGGANTQYF. The chain links TRBV2 to TRBJ2-3; 8 nucleotides align to TRBD2. V lost 7 bases, J lost 7 bases, and 10 bases stayed unmatched. Germline V gene data show CDR1 as SNHLY and CDR2 as FYNNEI. This CDR3 contains 14 residues.

This chain uses TRBV25-1 with TRBJ2-1; 11 nucleotides agree with TRBD2. CDR3 length: 14 amino acids. V lost 2 bases and J lost 8; bases outside the gene matches: 2. Germline CDR1 and CDR2: MGHDK and SYGVNS. The CDR3 coding sequence is TGTGCCAGCAGTGAAACTAGCGGGGGATATGAGCAGTTCTTC. It encodes CASSETSGGYEQFF. The entire variable domain, with the rest obtained from reference TRBV25-1 and TRBJ2-1, is as follows: EADIYQTPRYLVIGTGKKITLECSQTMGHDKMYWYQQDPGMELHLIHYSYGVNSTEKGDLSSESTVSRIRTEHFPLTLESARPSHTSQYLCASSETSGGYEQFFGPGTRLTVL.

This clone has a single count. The chain carries TRBV11-2 and TRBJ1-2, with TRBD1 as a possible D gene (5 bases). The CDR3 totals 16 residues. CDR1 and CDR2 (germline): SGHAT, FQNNGV. Trimming cost V 3 bases and J 4 bases, with 18 bases left between them. CDR3 sequence (DNA): TGTGCCAGCAGCTTGGGGAATCCCGGGACTCCCTATGGCTACACCTTC. Amino acids: CASSLGNPGTPYGYTF.

This rearrangement joins TRBV27 to TRBJ1-5; TRBD1 might be the D (5 bases). The germline V and J ends were trimmed by 5 bases and 4 bases, with 12 bases remaining between them. Germline loops: CDR1 MNHEY, CDR2 SMNVEV (reference sequence). CDR3 length equals 14 residues. The CDR3: CASSKGLQNQPQHF. The CDR3 nucleotides are TGTGCCAGCAGTAAGGGACTCCAAAATCAGCCCCAGCATTTT.

This clone was recorded only once. The sample has other DNA sequences that encode this CDR3 too. This sequence joins TRBV30 and TRBJ1-3, with a possible D match to TRBD1 (6 bases). The CDR3 extends over 14 amino acids. Per germline, CDR1 GTSNPN and CDR2 SVGIG (reference sequence). Trimming removed 0 bases from V and 3 bases from J, with 9 bases in between. CDR3 sequence: CAWSVGGSGNTIYF. The CDR3 DNA follows: TGTGCCTGGAGTGTAGGGGGTAGTGGAAACACCATATATTTT.

The chain is built from TRBV27 and TRBJ2-7; 9 bases agree with TRBD1. Germline lookup yields CDR1 MNHEY and CDR2 SMNVEV (reference sequence). This CDR3 comprises 15 residues. With 5 bases clipped from V and 1 base from J, the junction kept 6 bases outside the gene matches. CDR3 loop: CASSPGTGPSYEQYF. CDR3 nucleotides: TGTGCCAGCAGTCCCGGGACAGGGCCGTCCTACGAGCAGTACTTC.

This chain joins TRBV24-1 and TRBJ1-2, with a weak D call TRBD1 (5 bases). Per the germline V gene, CDR1 is KGHDR and CDR2 is SFDVKD. The CDR3 consists of 13 residues. Trimming took off 3 bases at V and 5 bases at J, with 9 bases between the two ends. CDR3 sequence reads: CATSDGTDYGYTF. As DNA, the CDR3 is TGTGCCACCAGTGATGGGACTGATTATGGCTACACCTTC.

The chain uses TRBV12-5 and TRBJ2-7, with 7 nucleotides matching TRBD2. Germline CDR1 and CDR2: LGHNT and FRNRAP. The CDR3 sequence is 14 residues long. After removal of 5 bases from V and 3 bases from J, the junction contained 7 bases not matched to a gene. CDR3: CASGPGTTHYEQYF. The CDR3 DNA sequence: TGTGCTAGTGGTCCCGGGACTACGCACTACGAGCAGTACTTC.

The chain is built from TRBV6-5 and TRBJ1-1; no clear D gene. V was clipped by 2 bases and J by 11 bases, with 24 bases between them. CDR1 and CDR2 from the germline V gene are MNHEY and SVGAGI. The CDR3 loop spans 16 amino acids. The CDR3 loop reads CASSYLDFRRGAKAFF. DNA of the CDR3: TGTGCCAGCAGTTACCTTGATTTTCGACGGGGAGCTAAGGCTTTCTTT.

The chain carries TRBV3-1 (or the pseudogene TRBV3-2) and TRBJ1-2; D not certain. Trimming stripped 1 base from V and 2 bases from J, with 11 bases between. The CDR3 is made up of 15 amino acids. The germline V gene has CDR1 LGHDT and CDR2 YNNKEL (reference sequence). The CDR3 loop is CASSQGPVSNYGYTF. CDR3 in DNA: TGTGCCAGCAGCCAAGGTCCAGTGTCCAACTATGGCTACACCTTC.